This passage covers 23 T cell receptor beta chains from one sample sequenced in a study of regulatory T cells in long-lasting Graves disease. Time point noted: persistent/refractory GD, antithyroid drugs over 5 years with positive TRAb. PBMC-derived RNA was used for the TCR library. CDR3 regions were amplified by Arm-PCR using iRepertoire HTBI primers to build TCR beta libraries. Via MiXCR, TCRdb re-called the multiplex PCR reads, giving one row per CDR3 protein. The data hold 400,000 to 500,000 distinct CDR3 sequences, with about a fifth observed a single time. Source: peripheral blood mononuclear cells (PBMCs), taken when the disease was refractory, from a patient treated with antithyroid drugs. Receptor source: a female donor with Graves disease.

This clonotype was detected ten times or more. The chain carries TRBV6-5 and TRBJ1-5; D unresolved. This CDR3 spans 14 amino acids. The germline CDR1 and CDR2 sequences are MNHEY and SVGAGI. V was clipped by 2 bases and J by 1 base, with 6 bases between them. CDR3: CASSYRQSNQPQHF. CDR3 DNA: TGTGCCAGCAGTTACCGGCAGAGCAATCAGCCCCAGCATTTT.

This clonotype was picked up a small number of times. This CDR3 is CASSLVIQGSGTGELFF. CDR3 DNA sequence: TGTGCCAGCAGTTTAGTAATACAGGGCTCCGGCACCGGGGAGCTGTTTTTT. The V gene is TRBV12-3 or TRBV12-4, the J gene TRBJ2-2; D perhaps matches TRBD1 (6 bases). Trimming removed 1 base from V and 4 bases from J, with 16 bases in between. The CDR3 is 17 residues long.

A remark on this clonotype: One junction end disagrees with the germline gene, perhaps due to a read error. In nucleotides, the CDR3 is TGCGCCAGCAGCAAAAACTACGGAAGTACCGAAGCTTCCTTT. Translation gives CASSKNYGSTEASF. The chain links TRBV5-1 to TRBJ1-1, with D unclear. The germline V gene has CDR1 SGHRS and CDR2 YFSETQ. The length of the CDR3 is 14 residues.

The sample holds many counts of this clonotype. The gene calls are TRBV6-2 or TRBV6-3 and TRBJ1-1, with D unresolved. Germline loops: CDR1 MNHEY, CDR2 SVGEGT. V was cut by 8 bases and J by 4 bases, with 8 bases left in between. This CDR3 has 11 residues. CDR3 sequence (DNA): TGTGCCAGCCTTTCGGGCACTGAAGCTTTCTTT. It encodes CASLSGTEAFF.

At least ten counts were recorded for this clonotype. The rearrangement joins TRBV28 to TRBJ1-3; D is ambiguous. The CDR3 has 15 amino acids. The germline V and J ends were trimmed by 3 bases and 0 bases, with 9 bases remaining between them. Germline V CDR1 and CDR2: MDHEN, SYDVKM. The CDR3 sequence: CASSFDSISGNTIYF. The CDR3 DNA reads TGTGCCAGCAGTTTCGACTCCATCTCTGGAAACACCATATATTTT.

A note on this clonotype: A much larger clone lies a single base off, so this may be a read error. The rearrangement uses TRBV12-3 or TRBV12-4 and TRBJ1-2, with TRBD1 matching over 10 bases. V was clipped by 8 bases and J by 3 bases; unmatched bases: 12. The CDR3 covers 16 residues. The CDR3 DNA is TGTGCCAGCTGCCGAGGAGGGGACAGGGGCTACTATGGCTACACCTTC. The encoded protein is CASCRGGDRGYYGYTF.

This clonotype showed up many times. The chain has TRBV6-5 and TRBJ2-5; a possible D gene is TRBD2 (5 bases). This CDR3 comprises 12 residues. Germline CDR1 MNHEY, CDR2 SVGAGI. Trimming left V 4 bases short and J 5 bases short, with 8 bases between. The CDR3 protein is CASSWRLETQYF. The CDR3 DNA is TGTGCCAGCAGTTGGAGGTTGGAGACCCAGTACTTC.

This rearrangement joins TRBV7-6 to TRBJ1-2; no firm D call. The CDR3 sequence is 15 residues long. CDR1 and CDR2 from the germline V gene are SGHVS and FNYEAQ. V was clipped by 1 base and J by 4 bases, with 13 bases between them. The CDR3 region is CASSLGQDSAYGYTF. The CDR3 DNA follows: TGTGCCAGCAGCTTAGGCCAAGATTCAGCCTATGGCTACACCTTC.

This clonotype was detected ten times or more. The CDR3: CASSGGAGTEAFF. CDR3 bases: TGTGCCAGCAGTGGTGGGGCCGGCACTGAAGCTTTCTTT. This rearrangement joins TRBV6-1 to TRBJ1-1; a possible D gene is TRBD1 (5 bases). CDR1 is MNHNS and CDR2 is SASEGT in the germline V gene. This CDR3 has 13 amino acids. Between the trimmed V and J ends, which lost 4 bases and 4 bases, there was a span of 10 bases.

This clonotype was detected only a few times. The chain has TRBV29-1 and TRBJ1-1; 8 bases match TRBD1. V gave up 7 bases and J gave up 4 bases; unmatched junction bases: 5. The length of the CDR3 is 12 residues. Germline assignment: CDR1 SQVTM and CDR2 ANQGSEA. CDR3 sequence (DNA): TGCAGCGGCGAAACAGGGGGCACTGAAGCTTTCTTT. Protein product: CSGETGGTEAFF.

The V and J genes are TRBV3-1 and TRBJ2-7; 8 positions agree with TRBD2. The CDR3 length is 14 residues. V lost 3 bases and J lost 0; bases outside the gene matches: 1. Per germline, CDR1 LGHDT and CDR2 YNNKEL (reference sequence). As DNA, the CDR3 is TGTGCCAGCAGCCACGGGACTAGCTCCTACGAGCAGTACTTC. Its protein product is CASSHGTSSYEQYF.

In its sample, this clonotype was seen many times. The J gene is TRBJ1-6, the V gene TRBV3-1; TRBD1 aligns across 9 bases. Germline values: CDR1 LGHDT, CDR2 YNNKEL (reference sequence). The ends lost 2 bases at V and 9 bases at J; junction bases unmatched: 5. The CDR3 loop spans 15 amino acids. The CDR3 protein is CASSQKTGGFSPLHF. The DNA for the CDR3 is TGTGCCAGCAGCCAAAAAACAGGGGGCTTTTCACCCCTCCACTTT.

This clonotype was counted a single time. This likely stems from a read error, as it lies one base from a far larger clone. This chain uses TRBV6-2 or TRBV6-3 with TRBJ2-7; D is ambiguous. Germline V CDR1 and CDR2: MNHEY, SVGEGT. V was pared by 4 bases and J by 2 bases, with 15 bases between. CDR3 length: 15 amino acids. The CDR3 DNA reads TGTGCCAGCAGTTTTTTGGCGCAGCTCACCTACGAGCAGTACTTC. This codes for CASSFLAQLTYEQYF.

This clonotype showed up just a few times. Possible read error: a much larger clone is one base away. V usage is TRBV11-2 and J usage is TRBJ2-4, with 7 bases matching TRBD1. Germline V gene lookup returns CDR1 SGHAT and CDR2 FQNNGV. Trimming removed 5 bases from V and 7 bases from J; junction bases left unmatched: 17. The CDR3 consists of 17 residues. CDR3 in DNA: TGTGCCAGCAGCCGAACGAGAAGACAGGGCGTAAAGAACATTCAGTACTTC. The encoded protein is CASSRTRRQGVKNIQYF.

This clonotype was counted many times. The chain couples TRBV6-5 to TRBJ2-2, with a tentative D call TRBD2 (6 bases). Germline assignment: CDR1 MNHEY and CDR2 SVGAGI. This CDR3 is built from 16 residues. Trimming took 2 bases from V and 1 from J, leaving 11 bases between them. The CDR3 sequence is CASSYLTSQNTGELFF. CDR3 DNA: TGTGCCAGCAGTTACCTGACTAGTCAGAACACCGGGGAGCTGTTTTTT.

The chain couples TRBV30 to TRBJ2-7; 9 positions agree with TRBD2. V was pared by 4 bases and J by 3 bases, with 13 bases of the junction left unmatched. From germline, CDR1 is GTSNPN and CDR2 SVGIG (reference sequence). The CDR3 has 16 residues. CDR3 DNA sequence: TGTGCCTGGAATGTTGCTAGCGGGACATGGGGCTACGAGCAGTACTTC. Its translation is CAWNVASGTWGYEQYF.

This clonotype was picked up many times. The chain recombines TRBV7-3 with TRBJ1-1; D is undetermined. Deletions cut 3 bases from V and 6 bases from J, with 26 bases between. CDR1 is SGHTA, CDR2 FQGTGA, per germline. This CDR3 has 18 residues. The CDR3 sequence: CASSFLDPGVYRRPEAFF. In DNA form, the CDR3 reads TGTGCCAGCAGCTTCTTAGACCCCGGGGTTTACCGAAGGCCTGAAGCTTTCTTT.

This rearrangement joins TRBV19 to TRBJ1-5, with D possibly matching TRBD1 (5 bases). Deletions cut 3 bases from V and 6 bases from J, with 18 bases between. This CDR3 comprises 16 residues. From germline, CDR1 is LNHDA and CDR2 SQIVND (reference sequence). CDR3 DNA sequence: TGTGCCAGTAGTATCACACGCCGCGGTGGGGGTCAGCCCCAGCATTTT. It yields the protein CASSITRRGGGQPQHF.

Note on this clonotype: A clone one base away is much larger, so this may be a read error. The V call is TRBV7-2, the J call TRBJ2-7; 13 nucleotides match TRBD2. The CDR3 is made up of 16 amino acids. Germline CDR1 SGHTA, CDR2 FQGNSA. The CDR3 region has the DNA TGTGCCAGCAGCTTAGTGGGGACTAGCGGGATGGTCGAGCGGTACTTC. As protein: CASSLVGTSGMVERYF.

This clonotype is deemed medium-sized (0.01 to 0.1%). V usage is TRBV12-3 or TRBV12-4 and J usage is TRBJ2-5; the D is unclear. Trimming pared 0 bases from V and 5 bases from J, leaving 1 base between. CDR3 length equals 11 residues. The CDR3 loop is CASSLAETQYF. DNA of the CDR3: TGTGCCAGCAGTTTAGCGGAGACCCAGTACTTC.

This clonotype was counted a few times. J is TRBJ1-6 and V is TRBV6-2 or TRBV6-3; a weak D match, TRBD1 (5 bases). V dropped 2 bases and J dropped 7 bases, with 15 bases sitting between them. CDR1 MNHEY and CDR2 SVGEGT come from the germline V gene. The CDR3 runs 16 residues. The CDR3 nucleotides are TGTGCCAGCAGTTACAAAGGCGACAGCCGAAATTCACCCCTCCACTTT. It translates to CASSYKGDSRNSPLHF.

This clonotype was seen a few times. The chain employs TRBV30 and TRBJ1-2; 8 bases are a match to TRBD1. Per germline, CDR1 GTSNPN and CDR2 SVGIG (reference sequence). Losses at the gene ends were 7 bases for V and 4 bases for J; bases not matched to a gene: 11. The CDR3 is 14 amino acids. The CDR3 is CAYRSSDRGYGYTF. The CDR3 DNA reads as TGTGCCTACCGATCCTCTGACAGGGGCTATGGCTACACCTTC. Variable domain in full (rest from reference TRBV30 and TRBJ1-2): SQTIHQWPATLVQPVGSPLSLECTVEGTSNPNLYWYRQAAGRGLQLLFYSVGIGQISSEVPQNLSASRPQDRQFILSSKKLLLSDSGFYLCAYRSSDRGYGYTFGSGTRLTVV.

V gene TRBV20-1 combines with J gene TRBJ2-2; 11 positions match TRBD1. The V segment lost 5 bases and the J segment 6 bases; nucleotides outside the gene matches: 11. Germline V gene data show CDR1 as DFQATT and CDR2 as SNEGSKA (reference sequence). This CDR3 spans 16 amino acids. The CDR3 coding sequence is TGCAGTGCTTCTCGGACAGGGGGCTTTAACCCCGGGGAGCTGTTTTTT. It specifies CSASRTGGFNPGELFF.